Listed below are T cell receptor beta chains from one sample, sequenced in a study of cytomegalovirus exposure and HLA in healthy donors. Profiling relied on immunoSEQ multiplex PCR, and the TCRdb table lists in-frame clones only, not all of them. Seen here are about 150,000 clones, around 82% observed once, and the top ten hold about 13%. Material: PBMCs. All receptors derive from a woman between 45 and 65 years old in good health and CMV-seropositive. The CDR3 runs from the conserved cysteine through the conserved F or W. The order of the fields is clone size, D gene, V gene, J gene, CDR3 protein, CDR3 DNA. The D gene is left open where the match is weak. Size is omitted from some rows. Given values are once, few, many or a class for expanded clones.

NA,NA,TRBV6-5,TRBJ1-5,CASRGEGNQPQHF,TGTGCCAGCAGAGGAGAGGGCAATCAGCCCCAGCATTTT
NA,NA,TRBV7-2,TRBJ1-5,CASSLVAVYSNQPQHF,TGTGCCAGCAGCTTAGTTGCGGTTTATAGCAATCAGCCCCAGCATTTT
NA,NA,TRBV5-1,TRBJ2-3,CASSLGQISDTQYF,TGCGCCAGCAGCCTCGGACAGATTTCGGATACGCAGTATTTT
few,NA,TRBV4-2,TRBJ1-5,CASSHTGSGNQPQHF,TGTGCCAGCAGCCACACAGGGTCAGGCAATCAGCCCCAGCATTTT
NA,TRBD2,TRBV7-2,TRBJ2-5,CASSSGGVAGGFQETQYF,TGTGCCAGCAGCTCCGGAGGGGTAGCGGGGGGCTTTCAAGAGACCCAGTACTTC
NA,NA,TRBV5-5,TRBJ1-6,CASSSYLGLNSPLHF,TGTGCCAGCAGCTCTTACCTTGGCCTTAATTCACCCCTCCACTTT
once,TRBD2,TRBV6-1,TRBJ2-7,CASSSAGGITYEQYF,TGTGCCAGCAGTTCAGCGGGGGGTATTACCTACGAGCAGTACTTC
NA,TRBD1,TRBV5-4,TRBJ1-1,CASSLDTGAGTEAFF,TGTGCCAGCAGCTTGGATACAGGGGCAGGCACTGAAGCTTTCTTT
NA,NA,TRBV6-1,TRBJ2-7,CASSELQGYEQYF,TGTGCCAGCAGTGAACTACAGGGCTACGAGCAGTACTTC
NA,NA,TRBV7-7,TRBJ1-2,CASSLESASPGGYTF,TGTGCTAGCAGCTTAGAGTCGGCAAGCCCGGGTGGCTACACCTTC
NA,TRBD1,TRBV6-1,TRBJ1-2,CASSITGALYGYTF,TGTGCCAGCTCTATAACAGGGGCCCTCTATGGCTACACCTTC
few,NA,TRBV28,TRBJ1-1,CASGSRGGPNTEAFF,TGTGCCAGCGGCTCCCGGGGGGGCCCGAACACTGAAGCTTTCTTT
once,TRBD1,TRBV11-2,TRBJ1-5,CASSLRQGQPQHF,TGTGCCAGCAGCCTCAGACAGGGTCAGCCCCAGCATTTT
NA,TRBD1,TRBV25-1,TRBJ1-4,CASSDKDRGLYNEKLFF,TGTGCCAGCAGTGATAAGGACAGGGGGCTCTATAATGAAAAACTGTTTTTT
NA,TRBD2,TRBV5-1,TRBJ2-7,CASSPTSGGATTQYF,TGCGCCAGCAGCCCGACTAGCGGGGGGGCAACCACGCAGTACTTC
once,NA,TRBV30,TRBJ1-6,CAWSGRGQRVNSPLHF,TGTGCCTGGAGTGGGCGGGGGCAAAGGGTTAATTCACCCCTCCACTTT
NA,TRBD1,TRBV4-1,TRBJ2-7,CASSPTDRGNEQYF,TGCGCCAGCAGTCCTACGGACAGGGGCAACGAGCAGTACTTC
NA,NA,TRBV6-5,TRBJ1-4,CASTKSQANEKLFF,TGTGCCAGCACCAAGAGTCAGGCTAATGAAAAACTGTTTTTT
few,NA,TRBV5-6,TRBJ1-2,CASSPTGLYGYTF,TGTGCCAGCAGCCCCACAGGGCTCTATGGCTACACCTTC
few,TRBD1,TRBV4-1,TRBJ1-1,CASSRLDRNTEAFF,TGCGCCAGCAGCCGATTGGACAGGAATACTGAAGCTTTCTTT
NA,NA,TRBV19,TRBJ1-1,CASSTTGNTEAFF,TGTGCCAGTAGTACGACAGGGAACACTGAAGCTTTCTTT
NA,TRBD1,TRBV6-6,TRBJ1-1,CATYYGTGGNTEAFF,TGTGCCACCTATTACGGGACAGGGGGGAACACTGAAGCTTTCTTT
NA,NA,TRBV7-9,TRBJ1-3,CASSLARVNPIYF,TGTGCCAGCAGCTTAGCGCGGGTGAACCCCATATATTTT
NA,NA,TRBV5-1,TRBJ1-1,CASSLERSTEAFF,TGCGCCAGCAGCTTGGAGAGGAGCACTGAAGCTTTCTTT
NA,NA,TRBV7-2,TRBJ1-2,CASSPFEGREDGYTF,TGTGCCAGCAGCCCTTTCGAAGGACGGGAGGATGGCTACACCTTC
NA,TRBD1,TRBV18,TRBJ1-2,CASSPMDRGMDGYTF,TGTGCCAGCTCACCGATGGACAGGGGCATGGATGGCTACACCTTC
NA,TRBD1,TRBV6-1,TRBJ1-1,CASRGTGGSTEAFF,TGTGCCAGCAGGGGGACAGGGGGCTCCACTGAAGCTTTCTTT
few,TRBD2,TRBV7-2,TRBJ2-1,CASSSTPSGGAVSDEQFF,TGTGCCAGCAGCTCTACGCCTAGCGGGGGGGCCGTTTCAGATGAGCAGTTCTTC
few,NA,TRBV9,TRBJ1-3,CASSPQPLSGNTIYF,TGTGCCAGCAGCCCCCAACCTTTGAGTGGAAACACCATATATTTT
NA,NA,TRBV5-1,TRBJ1-3,CASSLGGVGDTIYF,TGCGCCAGCAGCTTAGGGGGGGTAGGCGACACCATATATTTT
NA,TRBD1,TRBV30,TRBJ1-1,CAWSVTGLNTEAFF,TGTGCCTGGAGTGTGACAGGGTTGAACACTGAAGCTTTCTTT
NA,NA,TRBV30,TRBJ1-2,CAWSKQGSYGYTF,TGTGCCTGGAGTAAACAGGGAAGCTATGGCTACACCTTC
few,TRBD1,TRBV5-6,TRBJ2-7,CASSFGDSSYEQYF,TGTGCCAGCAGCTTCGGGGACAGCTCCTACGAGCAGTACTTC
few,TRBD1,TRBV29-1,TRBJ1-2,CSVIGQGSNGYTF,TGCAGCGTTATTGGACAGGGATCGAATGGCTACACCTTC
NA,TRBD2,TRBV2,TRBJ2-7,CASSELAGSAYEQYF,TGTGCCAGCAGTGAACTAGCGGGGTCCGCCTACGAGCAGTACTTC
NA,TRBD1,TRBV6-1,TRBJ2-7,CASSGGQTFSYEQYF,TGTGCCAGCAGTGGGGGACAGACTTTTTCCTACGAGCAGTACTTC
NA,NA,TRBV30,TRBJ1-6,CAWSEGQENSPLHF,TGTGCCTGGAGTGAAGGACAAGAAAATTCACCCCTCCACTTT
NA,NA,TRBV5-1,TRBJ1-5,CASSLAEGGDQPQHF,TGCGCCAGCAGCTTGGCCGAAGGGGGGGATCAGCCCCAGCATTTT
NA,NA,TRBV18,TRBJ1-6,CASSPSGGWGSPLHF,TGTGCCAGCTCACCATCGGGGGGATGGGGTTCACCCCTCCACTTT
NA,NA,TRBV5-1,TRBJ1-4,CASSFRGGDEKLFF,TGCGCCAGCAGCTTCAGGGGAGGGGATGAAAAACTGTTTTTT
NA,TRBD1,TRBV6-1,TRBJ1-6,CASTGTVNSPLHF,TGTGCCAGCACGGGGACAGTGAATTCACCCCTCCACTTT
few,NA,TRBV19,TRBJ1-1,CASSIGRSGNTEAFF,TGTGCCAGTAGTATAGGGAGGAGTGGAAACACTGAAGCTTTCTTT
few,NA,TRBV21-1,TRBJ2-7,CASSKEMVRANEQYF,TGTGCCAGCAGCAAAGAGATGGTCAGGGCCAACGAGCAGTACTTC
NA,TRBD1,TRBV7-3,TRBJ2-3,CASSIGTDDTQYF,TGTGCCAGCAGCATCGGGACAGACGATACGCAGTATTTT
once,NA,TRBV7-2,TRBJ2-7,CASSLGRALEQYF,TGTGCCAGCAGCTTAGGGAGGGCCCTCGAGCAGTACTTC
few,TRBD1,TRBV6-1,TRBJ1-1,CASSGGTASNTEAFF,TGTGCCAGCAGTGGGGGGACAGCCAGTAACACTGAAGCTTTCTTT
few,TRBD1,TRBV6-6,TRBJ2-7,CASSPPVGTGVYF,TGTGCCAGCAGTCCTCCGGTAGGGACAGGGGTGTACTTC
NA,NA,TRBV7-8,TRBJ1-6,CASRKDLVSPLHF,TGTGCCAGCAGGAAGGACTTGGTTTCACCCCTCCACTTT
NA,TRBD2,TRBV5-1,TRBJ2-1,CASSRTSGGGNEQFF,TGCGCCAGCAGCCGGACTAGCGGGGGCGGGAATGAGCAGTTCTTC
few,TRBD2,TRBV9,TRBJ2-5,CASSASGAQETQYF,TGTGCCAGCAGCGCCAGCGGGGCGCAAGAGACCCAGTACTTC
NA,TRBD1,TRBV2,TRBJ2-7,CASSLYGTAYEQYF,TGTGCCAGCAGTTTATATGGGACAGCCTACGAGCAGTACTTC
NA,NA,TRBV6-6,TRBJ1-5,CASSYSRQGTNQPQHF,TGTGCCAGCAGTTACTCGAGGCAGGGAACCAATCAGCCCCAGCATTTT
NA,NA,TRBV4-1,TRBJ1-6,CASSQGISPLHF,TGCGCCAGCAGCCAAGGTATCTCACCCCTCCACTTT
NA,NA,TRBV6-1,TRBJ1-1,CASSEGTAINTEAFF,TGTGCCAGCAGTGAAGGGACAGCAATCAACACTGAAGCTTTCTTT
NA,NA,TRBV10-3,TRBJ1-6,CAISDSSPTQGPLHF,TGTGCCATCAGTGATTCATCTCCCACCCAGGGTCCCCTCCACTTT
NA,NA,TRBV5-1,TRBJ1-2,CASSFGGDYGYTF,TGCGCCAGCAGCTTTGGCGGAGACTATGGCTACACCTTC
NA,NA,TRBV2,TRBJ1-4,CASSERQALNEKLFF,TGTGCCAGCAGTGAACGACAGGCCCTCAATGAAAAACTGTTTTTT
NA,NA,TRBV7-3,TRBJ1-4,CASSLSGVPNEKLFF,TGTGCCAGCAGCTTAAGTGGAGTCCCTAATGAAAAACTGTTTTTT
few,TRBD1,TRBV5-1,TRBJ1-2,CASSLGTGALGYTF,TGCGCCAGCAGCCTAGGGACAGGGGCCCTTGGCTACACCTTC